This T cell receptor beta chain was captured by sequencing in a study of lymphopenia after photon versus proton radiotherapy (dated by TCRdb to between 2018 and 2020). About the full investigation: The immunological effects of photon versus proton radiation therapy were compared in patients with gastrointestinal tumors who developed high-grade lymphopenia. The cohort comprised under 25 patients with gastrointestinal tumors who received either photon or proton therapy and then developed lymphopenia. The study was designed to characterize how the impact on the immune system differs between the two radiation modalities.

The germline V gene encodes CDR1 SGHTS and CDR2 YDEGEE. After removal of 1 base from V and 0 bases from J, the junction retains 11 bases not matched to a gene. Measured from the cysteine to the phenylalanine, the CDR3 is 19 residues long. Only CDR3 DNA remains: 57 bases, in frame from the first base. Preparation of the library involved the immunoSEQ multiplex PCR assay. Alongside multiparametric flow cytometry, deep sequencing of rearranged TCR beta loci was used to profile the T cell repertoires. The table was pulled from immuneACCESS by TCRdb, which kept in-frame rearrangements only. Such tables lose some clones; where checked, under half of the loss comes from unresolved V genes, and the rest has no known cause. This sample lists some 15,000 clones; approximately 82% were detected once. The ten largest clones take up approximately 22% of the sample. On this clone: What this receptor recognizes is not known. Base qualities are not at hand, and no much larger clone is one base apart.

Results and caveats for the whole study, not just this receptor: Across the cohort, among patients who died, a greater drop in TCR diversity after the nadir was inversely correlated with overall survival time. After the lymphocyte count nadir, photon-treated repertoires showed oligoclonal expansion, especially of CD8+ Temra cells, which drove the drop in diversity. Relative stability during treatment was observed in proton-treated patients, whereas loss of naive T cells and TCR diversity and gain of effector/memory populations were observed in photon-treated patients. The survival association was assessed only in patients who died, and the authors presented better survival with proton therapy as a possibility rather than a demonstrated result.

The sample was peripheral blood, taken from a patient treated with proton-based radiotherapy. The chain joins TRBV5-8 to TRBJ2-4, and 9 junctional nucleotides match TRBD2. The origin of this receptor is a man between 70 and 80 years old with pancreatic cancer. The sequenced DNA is TGTGCCAGCAGCTTGCTCCTGGCTAGCGGGGCCCTAGCCAAAAACATTCAGTACTTC. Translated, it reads CASSLLLASGALAKNIQYF.